These T cell receptor beta chains were read from a single sample in a study of T cells in Graves' hyperthyroidism and ophthalmopathy. TCRdb analysed the multiplex PCR reads with MiXCR anew, one entry per CDR3 protein. The table lists some 490,000 distinct CDR3 sequences, about 20% of them singletons. The sequenced sample was blood. The source of these receptors is a woman aged 70 to 79 with Graves' ophthalmopathy. Each CDR3 is given with its conserved first and last residue. The order of the fields is V gene, D gene, clone size, CDR3 length, J gene, CDR3 protein, CDR3 DNA. D genes are given only for firm matches. A clone size is listed for some rows: how often the clone was seen (once, few, many), or a class if it is expanded.

>TRBV7-9|TRBD1|-|13|TRBJ2-5
CASSPSDRGTVYF
TGTGCCAGCAGCCCGTCGGACAGGGGAACGGTGTACTTC
>TRBV7-9|-|few|14|TRBJ2-1
CASFQKSSYNEQFF
TGTGCCAGTTTCCAAAAGAGCTCCTACAATGAGCAGTTCTTC
>TRBV29-1|TRBD1|-|13|TRBJ2-7
CSASRRDRYEQYF
TGCAGCGCTAGCCGACGGGACAGGTACGAGCAGTACTTC
>TRBV20-1|-|-|12|TRBJ1-2
CSARGYGYGYTF
TGCAGTGCTAGAGGCTACGGCTATGGCTACACCTTC
>TRBV9|-|few|15|TRBJ2-2
CASSVDSSNTGELFF
TGTGCCAGCAGCGTAGACAGCTCGAACACCGGGGAGCTGTTTTTT
>TRBV2|TRBD2|few|16|TRBJ2-1
CASRSGTSGRANEQFF
TGTGCCAGCAGAAGCGGGACTAGCGGGAGAGCTAATGAGCAGTTCTTC
>TRBV20-1|TRBD1|-|13|TRBJ2-1
CSARRQGRNEQFF
TGCAGTGCCCGAAGACAGGGACGTAATGAGCAGTTCTTC
>TRBV9|-|-|15|TRBJ2-2
CASSVEASGTGELFF
TGTGCCAGCAGCGTAGAGGCCTCGGGCACCGGGGAGCTGTTTTTT
>TRBV5-1|TRBD1|-|18|TRBJ2-3
CASSPFGQGGGYQDTQYF
TGCGCCAGCAGCCCCTTCGGACAGGGAGGTGGCTATCAAGATACGCAGTATTTT
>TRBV7-2|-|-|14|TRBJ1-1
CASSLAPGESGAFF
TGTGCCAGCAGCTTAGCCCCCGGGGAAAGCGGAGCTTTCTTT
>TRBV28|TRBD1|-|14|TRBJ1-2
CASSLRTGVFRYTF
TGTGCCAGCAGTTTACGGACAGGGGTCTTCCGCTACACCTTC
>TRBV28|-|many|14|TRBJ2-5
CASSLPDFDRTQYF
TGTGCCAGCAGTTTGCCCGACTTTGACCGGACCCAGTACTTC
>TRBV20-1|-|few|13|TRBJ1-5
CSARRAANQPQHF
TGCAGTGCTAGAAGAGCTGCTAATCAGCCCCAGCATTTT
>TRBV11-2|-|-|14|TRBJ1-3
CASSSYSSGNTIYF
TGTGCCAGCAGCTCATATAGCTCTGGAAACACCATATATTTT
>TRBV12-3/TRBV12-4|-|many|14|TRBJ1-1
CASSLISGNTEAFF
TGTGCCAGCAGTTTAATTTCTGGGAACACTGAAGCTTTCTTT
>TRBV24-1|-|few|13|TRBJ2-2
CATSDTNTGELFF
TGTGCCACCAGTGATACAAACACCGGGGAGCTGTTTTTT
>TRBV28|-|-|19|TRBJ1-5
CATQPGNRDFLYSNQPQHF
TGTGCCACCCAACCGGGGAACAGGGATTTTTTATATAGCAATCAGCCCCAGCATTTT
>TRBV5-5|-|few|15|TRBJ2-3
CASSLWAESGDTQYF
TGTGCCAGCAGCTTGTGGGCGGAATCGGGGGATACGCAGTATTTT
>TRBV20-1|TRBD2|-|13|TRBJ2-1
CSATETSGNEQFF
TGCAGTGCTACAGAAACTAGCGGCAATGAGCAGTTCTTC
>TRBV12-3/TRBV12-4|TRBD1|-|14|TRBJ2-7
CASSLQGATYEQYF
TGTGCCAGCAGTTTACAGGGGGCTACTTACGAGCAGTACTTC
>TRBV20-1|-|-|15|TRBJ2-7
CSARVDGRGPYEQYF
TGCAGTGCTAGAGTAGACGGCAGGGGCCCCTACGAGCAGTACTTC
>TRBV6-1|TRBD1|-|14|TRBJ1-4
CASSYRDSHEKLFF
TGTGCCAGCAGTTATAGGGACAGTCATGAAAAACTGTTTTTT
>TRBV28|-|-|15|TRBJ1-2
CASRSRRNSNYGYTF
TGTGCCAGCAGGTCTCGACGGAACTCTAACTATGGCTACACCTTC
>TRBV7-7|TRBD1|few|15|TRBJ2-5
CASSYTGGPQETQYF
TGTGCTAGCAGCTACACAGGGGGACCCCAAGAGACCCAGTACTTC
>TRBV2|TRBD1|few|14|TRBJ1-4
CASSWDRAFEKLFF
TGTGCCAGCAGTTGGGACAGGGCATTTGAAAAACTGTTTTTT
>TRBV2|-|many|18|TRBJ1-6
CASSEPPNRRIYNSPLHF
TGTGCCAGCAGTGAACCTCCCAATAGACGGATTTATAATTCACCCCTCCACTTT
>TRBV3-1|-|-|15|TRBJ1-2
CASSQGQTFNYGYTF
TGTGCCAGCAGCCAGGGGCAGACCTTTAACTATGGCTACACCTTC
>TRBV9|TRBD1|few|16|TRBJ2-7
CASSVGGWDRPYEQYF
TGTGCCAGCAGCGTCGGAGGTTGGGACAGACCATACGAGCAGTACTTC
>TRBV6-5|-|few|14|TRBJ1-5
CASSYSEGNQPQHF
TGTGCCAGCAGTTACTCGGAGGGGAATCAGCCCCAGCATTTT
>TRBV5-1|-|few|15|TRBJ1-2
CASSLMVGANYGYTF
TGCGCCAGCAGTTTAATGGTCGGAGCTAACTATGGCTACACCTTC
>TRBV2|-|many|14|TRBJ2-7
CASRGGILAYEQYF
TGTGCCAGCAGGGGGGGCATTTTGGCCTACGAGCAGTACTTC
>TRBV7-2|TRBD1|many|15|TRBJ2-5
CASSSGQGSQETQYF
TGTGCCAGCAGCTCCGGACAGGGGTCTCAAGAGACCCAGTACTTC
>TRBV12-3/TRBV12-4|-|few|14|TRBJ1-6
CASSLKASNSPLHF
TGTGCCAGCAGTTTAAAGGCTTCTAATTCACCCCTCCACTTT
>TRBV5-1|-|once|14|TRBJ1-3
CASSKTTSGNTIYF
TGCGCCAGCAGCAAAACCACCTCTGGAAACACCATATATTTT
>TRBV10-3|-|few|11|TRBJ1-1
CAIMEGTEAFF
TGTGCCATCATGGAAGGAACTGAAGCTTTCTTT
>TRBV6-1|-|many|13|TRBJ2-7
CASSATRAYEQYF
TGTGCCAGCAGTGCAACTAGGGCCTACGAGCAGTACTTC
>TRBV12-3/TRBV12-4|-|many|14|TRBJ1-1
CASSFSPGLPEAFF
TGTGCCAGCAGTTTCAGCCCGGGACTTCCTGAAGCTTTCTTT
>TRBV6-1|-|-|11|TRBJ2-7
CASSEGLSQYF
TGTGCCAGCAGTGAGGGACTTTCGCAGTACTTC
>TRBV7-2|-|few|13|TRBJ2-5
CASSLGKQETQYF
TGTGCCAGCAGCTTGGGAAAACAAGAGACCCAGTACTTC
>TRBV11-3|TRBD2|few|15|TRBJ2-7
CASSARSGRTYEQYF
TGTGCCAGCAGCGCCCGTAGCGGGAGAACCTACGAGCAGTACTTC
>TRBV5-5|-|-|15|TRBJ1-2
CASSLEAGTHYGYTF
TGTGCCAGCAGCTTGGAAGCAGGGACCCACTATGGCTACACCTTC
>TRBV12-3/TRBV12-4|-|many|12|TRBJ2-1
CASKGGSNEQFF
TGTGCCAGCAAAGGAGGTAGCAATGAGCAGTTCTTC
>TRBV28|-|few|14|TRBJ1-4
CASSKRVANEKLFF
TGTGCCAGTTCTAAACGGGTTGCTAATGAAAAACTGTTTTTT
>TRBV7-9|-|many|11|TRBJ2-1
CAYYRVGEQFF
TGTGCCTACTACAGGGTTGGTGAGCAGTTCTTC
>TRBV7-9|-|many|13|TRBJ2-1
CASRSDAWNEQFF
TGTGCCAGCAGGTCTGACGCGTGGAATGAGCAGTTCTTC
>TRBV6-1|-|few|13|TRBJ2-7
CASRAGHNGEQYF
TGTGCCAGCAGAGCGGGACATAATGGCGAGCAGTACTTC
>TRBV5-1|TRBD1|-|15|TRBJ1-1
CASSFWDRALTEAFF
TGTGCCAGCAGCTTCTGGGACAGGGCCCTCACTGAAGCTTTCTTT
>TRBV20-1|TRBD1|-|15|TRBJ2-3
CSAPGTGASTDTQYF
TGCAGTGCTCCCGGGACAGGGGCTAGCACAGATACGCAGTATTTT
>TRBV27|-|-|20|TRBJ1-2
CASRRRTGTPVDGANYDYTF
TGTGCCAGCAGGAGGAGGACCGGGACACCCGTCGACGGAGCTAACTATGACTACACCTTC
>TRBV28|TRBD1|few|16|TRBJ2-1
CASSRTGGLTHNEQFF
TGTGCCAGCAGTCGTACAGGGGGTCTTACACACAATGAGCAGTTCTTC
>TRBV2|-|many|16|TRBJ2-1
CASIALARVSYNEQFF
TGTGCCAGCATTGCGCTAGCGAGGGTCTCCTACAATGAGCAGTTCTTC
>TRBV11-2|TRBD1|once|13|TRBJ1-1
CASSLALRTGAFF
TGTGCCAGCAGCTTAGCCCTTAGGACAGGGGCTTTCTTT
>TRBV30|TRBD2|few|14|TRBJ2-7
CAWSGAGGPYEQYF
TGTGCCTGGAGTGGGGCGGGAGGGCCCTACGAGCAGTACTTC
>TRBV12-3/TRBV12-4|TRBD2|-|14|TRBJ2-1
CASSFTSGSGEQFF
TGTGCCAGCAGTTTTACTAGCGGGAGTGGTGAGCAGTTCTTC
>TRBV2|TRBD1|many|15|TRBJ1-3
CASRAGTVSGNTIYF
TGTGCCAGCAGAGCCGGGACAGTCTCTGGAAACACCATATATTTT